Presented here are 28 T cell receptor beta chains from one specimen sequenced in a study of T cell changes during pregnancy in multiple sclerosis. Sequenced by immunoSEQ multiplex PCR; TCRdb stores in-frame clones only, minus some. This sample has more than 50,000 clones; 75% to 95% occur once, and the top ten carry roughly 1.2%. The source was peripheral blood, collected after pregnancy. These receptors came from a female donor in good health, enrolled as a control in a pregnancy study.

The CDR3 region is CASSYAGDSNQPQHF. The CDR3 DNA is TGTGCCAGCAGTTACGCAGGGGATAGCAATCAGCCCCAGCATTTT. The genes are TRBV6-5 and TRBJ1-5, with a possible D match to TRBD1 (6 bases). The germline gives CDR1 MNHEY, CDR2 SVGAGI. The CDR3 is made up of 15 amino acids. Trimming left V 2 bases short and J 0 bases short, with 8 bases between.

The count of this clone is one. The chain uses TRBV5-4 and TRBJ2-1; D uncertain. Germline lookup yields CDR1 SGHNT and CDR2 YYREEE (reference sequence). Trimming shortened V by 1 base and J by 5 bases, and 10 bases separated the two germline ends. CDR3 length: 14 amino acids. The CDR3 reads CASSLTLADNEQFF. In DNA form, the CDR3 reads TGTGCCAGCAGCTTGACCTTAGCAGACAATGAGCAGTTCTTC.

V usage is TRBV6-6 and J usage is TRBJ1-2; D remains unclear. The germline V gene has CDR1 MNHNY and CDR2 SVGAGI (reference sequence). The CDR3 runs 14 residues. The ends were cut back, 6 bases at V and 2 bases at J, with 13 bases in the middle. The CDR3 loop reads CASRTRTGNYGYTF. CDR3 in DNA: TGTGCCAGCAGAACCCGGACGGGGAACTATGGCTACACCTTC.

The chain is built from TRBV19 and TRBJ1-2, with D perhaps matching TRBD1 (5 bases). CDR1 and CDR2 (germline): LNHDA, SQIVND (reference sequence). The length of the CDR3 is 14 residues. The germline V and J ends were trimmed by 3 bases and 2 bases, with 10 bases remaining between them. The CDR3 sequence: CASSIPRGNYGYTF. In DNA form, the CDR3 reads TGTGCCAGTAGTATCCCGCGGGGGAACTATGGCTACACCTTC.

V and J are TRBV5-1 and TRBJ1-2; the match to TRBD1 covers 7 bases. The J segment lost 5 bases and the V segment lost 4 bases, leaving 5 bases of the junction unmatched. Germline loops: CDR1 SGHRS, CDR2 YFSETQ. There are 13 residues in the CDR3. CDR3 sequence: CASSQDRKYGYTF. The CDR3 nucleotides are TGCGCCAGCAGCCAGGACAGGAAGTATGGCTACACCTTC. The entire variable domain, with the rest obtained from reference TRBV5-1 and TRBJ1-2, is as follows: KAGVTQTPRYLIKTRGQQVTLSCSPISGHRSVSWYQQTPGQGLQFLFEYFSETQRNKGNFPGRFSGRQFSNSRSEMNVSTLELGDSALYLCASSQDRKYGYTFGSGTRLTVV.

The rearrangement joins TRBV6-5 to TRBJ1-1, with D unresolved. The CDR3 loop spans 15 amino acids. V lost 8 bases and J 5 bases, leaving 21 bases between the germline ends. The germline V gene has CDR1 MNHEY and CDR2 SVGAGI. CDR3 loop: CASCAFTPGLTEAFF. CDR3 coding DNA: TGTGCCAGCTGTGCATTCACCCCTGGGCTTACTGAAGCTTTCTTT.

This clone showed up just once. The chain recombines TRBV10-1 with TRBJ2-1; D not certain. V dropped 3 bases and J dropped 0 bases, with 9 bases sitting between them. Germline V gene sequence: CDR1 WNHNN, CDR2 SYGVQD (reference sequence). The CDR3 is 15 amino acids. CDR3 coding DNA: TGCGCCAGCAGTGATCTGGCCAGCTCCTACAATGAGCAGTTCTTC. This translates into CASSDLASSYNEQFF.

The chain combines TRBV19 with TRBJ1-2; D not certain. Between the trimmed V and J ends, which lost 0 bases and 4 bases, there was a span of 3 bases. There are 12 residues in the CDR3. CDR1 LNHDA and CDR2 SQIVND come from the germline V gene (reference sequence). CDR3 in DNA: TGTGCCAGTAGTATAGATCGCTATGGCTACACCTTC. Amino acid sequence: CASSIDRYGYTF.

V usage is TRBV7-2 and J usage is TRBJ2-7, with 7 nucleotides matching TRBD1. Germline V gene data show CDR1 as SGHTA and CDR2 as FQGNSA. The junction had 12 bases not matched to a gene; V was cut back by 5 bases and J by 5 bases. CDR3 length: 15 amino acids. CDR3 protein: CASSLHGAGGNEQYF. The CDR3 DNA reads TGTGCCAGCAGCCTCCATGGGGCAGGGGGAAACGAGCAGTACTTC.

The V gene is TRBV6-5, the J gene TRBJ2-1; 11 bases match TRBD2. The CDR3 length is 15 residues. Germline assignment: CDR1 MNHEY and CDR2 SVGAGI. With V trimmed by 5 bases and J by 2 bases, 2 bases remained unmatched. Written as DNA, the CDR3 is TGTGCCAGCAGTCGGACTAGCGGGCCCTACAATGAGCAGTTCTTC. Translating gives CASSRTSGPYNEQFF.

The rearrangement joins TRBV28 to TRBJ1-4, with D possibly being TRBD1 (5 bases). V was cut by 5 bases and J by 8 bases, with 18 bases left in between. This CDR3 is 15 amino acids long. The germline gives CDR1 MDHEN, CDR2 SYDVKM. Here the CDR3 DNA reads TGTGCCAGCAGTCCCTTGACGGCGGGGGGAGAAAAACTGTTTTTT. Protein product: CASSPLTAGGEKLFF.

The rearrangement joins TRBV6-6 to TRBJ1-2, with unresolved D. Germline V gene lookup returns CDR1 MNHNY and CDR2 SVGAGI (reference sequence). This CDR3 spans 16 amino acids. V dropped 5 bases and J dropped 4 bases, with 20 bases sitting between them. Here the CDR3 DNA reads TGTGCCAGCAGTCCGAATTTTCAGACTCACTCCTATGGCTACACCTTC. Translated, it gives CASSPNFQTHSYGYTF.

This sequence joins TRBV4-1 and TRBJ1-2, with D perhaps matching TRBD1 (5 bases). Deletions cut 0 bases from V and 4 bases from J, with 15 bases between. This CDR3 contains 16 residues. Per germline, CDR1 MGHRA and CDR2 YSYEKL. The CDR3 loop is CASSQEGSGRGYGYTF. The CDR3 nucleotides are TGCGCCAGCAGCCAAGAAGGGTCAGGGCGAGGCTATGGCTACACCTTC.

The chain combines TRBV7-9 with TRBJ2-2; 9 bases match TRBD1. The V gene's germline CDR1 is SEHNR and CDR2 FQNEAQ (reference sequence). CDR3 size: 14 residues. Trimming took 5 bases from V and 4 from J; bases not matched to a gene: 2. The CDR3 DNA is TGTGCCAGCAGCCACAGGGGGCCCACCGGGGAGCTGTTTTTT. It translates to CASSHRGPTGELFF.

The CDR3 protein is CASSHPTRSSTDTQYF. The DNA for the CDR3 is TGCGCCAGCAGCCACCCGACTAGATCTAGCACAGATACGCAGTATTTT. V gene TRBV5-1 combines with J gene TRBJ2-3; the D gene is possibly TRBD2 (6 bases). The germline CDR1 and CDR2 sequences are SGHRS and YFSETQ. The CDR3 runs to 16 residues. V dropped 4 bases and J dropped 0 bases, with 15 bases sitting between them.

This chain connects TRBV10-3 to TRBJ2-1, with 13 bases fitting TRBD2. The germline CDR1 and CDR2 sequences are ENHRY and SYGVKD. The CDR3 length is 17 residues. J was trimmed by 0 bases and V by 11 bases; bases with no gene match: 10. The chain's CDR3 is CASSGTSGTSSYNEQFF. CDR3 DNA: TGTGCCTCCTCCGGGACTAGCGGGACTAGCTCCTACAATGAGCAGTTCTTC.

V usage is TRBV2 and J usage is TRBJ2-1, with TRBD1 matching 10 bases. This CDR3 spans 14 amino acids. V gave up 11 bases and J gave up 7 bases; unmatched junction bases: 11. Germline CDR1 is SNHLY and CDR2 is FYNNEI. The CDR3 coding sequence is TGTGCCTCCTCCGGGACAGGGGTCCTGAATGAGCAGTTCTTC. Translation gives CASSGTGVLNEQFF. Looking up the rest from reference TRBV2 and TRBJ2-1 gives the full variable domain: EPEVTQTPSHQVTQMGQEVILRCVPISNHLYFYWYRQILGQKVEFLVSFYNNEISEKSEIFDDQFSVERPDGSNFTLKIRSTKLEDSAMYFCASSGTGVLNEQFFGPGTRLTVL.

V usage is TRBV28 and J usage is TRBJ2-3, with 10 bases lining up with TRBD2. The CDR3 totals 15 residues. V lost 5 bases and J lost 5; bases outside the gene matches: 7. CDR1 and CDR2 (germline): MDHEN, SYDVKM. The CDR3 reads CASSPLAGEQDTQYF. The CDR3 DNA is TGTGCCAGCAGTCCGCTAGCGGGAGAGCAAGATACGCAGTATTTT.

This chain links TRBV11-3 with TRBJ2-7; D is perhaps TRBD1 (5 bases). Trimming stripped 3 bases from V and 3 bases from J, with 18 bases between. CDR1 is SGHNT, CDR2 YENEEA, per germline. The CDR3 length is 16 residues. The CDR3 DNA sequence: TGTGCCAGCAGCTTGGGGTCACACGGACATGGCTACGAGCAGTACTTC. It specifies CASSLGSHGHGYEQYF.

This clone occurred once. This chain connects TRBV18 to TRBJ2-1; TRBD2 agrees at 7 bases. CDR1 and CDR2 (germline): KGHSH, LQKENI. V shed 3 bases and J 0 bases; nucleotides not matched to a gene: 8. The CDR3 has 17 residues. CDR3 amino acids: CASSPIRGVLSYNEQFF. For the CDR3, the DNA is TGTGCCAGCTCACCGATACGGGGGGTCCTCTCCTACAATGAGCAGTTCTTC. Complete variable domain (other parts from reference TRBV18 and TRBJ2-1): NAGVMQNPRHLVRRRGQEARLRCSPMKGHSHVYWYRQLPEEGLKFMVYLQKENIIDESGMPKERFSAEFPKEGPSILRIQQVVRGDSAAYFCASSPIRGVLSYNEQFFGPGTRLTVL.

The genes are TRBV5-6 and TRBJ2-7; a weak D match, TRBD1 (6 bases). Per the germline V gene, CDR1 is SGHDT and CDR2 is YYEEEE. The CDR3 loop spans 15 amino acids. Trimming left V 5 bases short and J 8 bases short, with 23 bases between. CDR3 nucleotide sequence: TGTGCCAGCAGAGGATGGGGGCGCGCCTTTTTGAAGCAGTACTTC. It codes for CASRGWGRAFLKQYF.

The chain combines TRBV19 with TRBJ2-5, with 7 bases fitting TRBD2. The CDR3 is 12 amino acids. CDR1 is LNHDA and CDR2 is SQIVND in the germline V gene (reference sequence). V dropped 5 bases and J dropped 5; count of bases not matched to a gene: 2. In DNA form, the CDR3 reads TGTGCCAGTAGTCAGGGAGGGGAGACCCAGTACTTC. Translating it yields CASSQGGETQYF.

The genes are TRBV5-6 and TRBJ1-1; D is undetermined. The CDR3 sequence is 15 residues long. Trimming left V 4 bases short and J 0 bases short, with 13 bases between. From germline, CDR1 is SGHDT and CDR2 YYEEEE. The CDR3 protein is CASSSLGSLNTEAFF. The CDR3 DNA sequence: TGTGCCAGCAGCAGCCTGGGCAGCTTGAACACTGAAGCTTTCTTT. The full variable domain, in which reference TRBV5-6 and TRBJ1-1 provide the parts outside the CDR3, is DAGVTQSPTHLIKTRGQQVTLRCSPKSGHDTVSWYQQALGQGPQFIFQYYEEEERQRGNFPDRFSGHQFPNYSSELNVNALLLGDSALYLCASSSLGSLNTEAFFGQGTRLTVV.

The rearrangement uses TRBV18 and TRBJ1-6; possibly TRBD1 for D (5 bases). V dropped 4 bases and J dropped 7 bases, with 14 bases sitting between them. This CDR3 is built from 15 residues. Per the germline V gene, CDR1 is KGHSH and CDR2 is LQKENI. For the CDR3, the DNA is TGTGCCAGCTCACTGGATTATGGGGCGAATTCACCCCTCCACTTT. This codes for CASSLDYGANSPLHF.

V and J are TRBV6-5 and TRBJ2-2, with no clear D. Trimming shortened V by 0 bases and J by 5 bases, and 7 bases separated the two germline ends. CDR3 length equals 14 residues. CDR1 MNHEY and CDR2 SVGAGI come from the germline V gene. The CDR3 bases are TGTGCCAGCAGTTACTCGCTGCGTACCGGGGAGCTGTTTTTT. This translates into CASSYSLRTGELFF.

The V call is TRBV10-3, the J call TRBJ2-3; 8 bases are a match to TRBD2. The trim removed 4 bases at V and 2 bases at J, leaving 2 bases unmatched. Germline CDR1 and CDR2: ENHRY and SYGVKD. The CDR3 covers 14 residues. CDR3 DNA sequence: TGTGCCATCAGTGGTAGCGGGGCCACAGATACGCAGTATTTT. It encodes CAISGSGATDTQYF.

This sequence joins TRBV6-1 and TRBJ2-7; TRBD1 matches at 8 bases. V gave up 5 bases and J gave up 2 bases; unmatched junction bases: 8. The CDR3 length is 15 residues. In germline, CDR1 is MNHNS, CDR2 SASEGT. As DNA, the CDR3 is TGTGCCAGCAGTCCCCTGGAACAGGGGGCCTACGAGCAGTACTTC. Its translation: CASSPLEQGAYEQYF.

This rearrangement joins TRBV14 to TRBJ1-3; D possibly corresponds to TRBD1 (6 bases). The germline V gene has CDR1 SGHDN and CDR2 FVKESK. The CDR3 is made up of 15 amino acids. Between the trimmed V and J ends, which lost 1 base and 1 base, there was a span of 8 bases. For the CDR3, the DNA is TGTGCCAGCAGCCAAGTAAGGGGGTCTGGAAACACCATATATTTT. This sequence encodes CASSQVRGSGNTIYF.